This TCR beta chain was observed in a study of shared clonotypes between healthy human individuals (dated by TCRdb to 2020 to 2022). Looking at the study overall: Three men and a couple of women, aged 18 to 49 years, made up the cohort. For each donor, CD4 naive and CD4 memory were each given three plates, CD8 naive was given two plates, and CD8 memory was given one plate. To estimate repertoire size and how much clonotype sharing occurs between individuals, the study deeply sequenced the blood TCR repertoires of five or six healthy adults. Libraries were prepared and TCR repertoires were sequenced by different laboratories using diverse techniques, in order to increase sequencing depth and limit assay-specific biases. Each donor's leukapheresis produced roughly between about 0.9 and 9.5 billion PBMCs. The investigation overall reported the following: Incomplete sequencing was indicated by rarefaction of sorted-subset datasets, despite the large sequencing depth. Sampling was limited to blood, and TCR repertoires in tissue likely differ from TCR repertoires in blood. Naive subsets generally had larger estimated clonotype richness than memory subsets did. The small number of donors limited the genetic and exposure-history diversity represented. Compared with non-shared clonotypes, the clonotypes found in all four sorted-subset donors had higher generation probabilities. Pairwise subsampling indicated that sequencing depth was expected to affect the degree of clonotype sharing among donors. About 5% of naive CD4, 3.5% of naive CD8, about 2.4% of memory CD4, and 0.35% to 0.5% of memory CD8 clonotypes were shared across a handful of donors.

Donors were healthy HIV-negative adults with no recently reported acute infections or vaccinations. Every donor was a Caucasian adult residing in Nashville, Tennessee, USA. CD4+ T cells were enriched by magnetic negative selection, after which naive cells were positively selected on CD45RA and the negative fraction was taken as the memory subset. After blood collection by leukapheresis, PBMCs were isolated using Ficoll-Histopaque density gradient centrifugation and then cryopreserved in the vapor phase of liquid nitrogen. Analytical flow cytometry was used to check the purity and quantity of each magnetically sorted T cell population. Each sorted fraction had its genomic DNA isolated and then quantified by UV absorbance on a Nanodrop 2000c. TCR CDR3 regions were amplified from genomic DNA by multiplex PCR using the deep immunoSEQ assay. Extracted genomic DNA from each cell subset was spread evenly across all wells of several immunoSEQ 96-well plates, with each plate serving as a replicate. For sorted subsets, each replicate PCR was loaded with around 220 ng genomic DNA, equivalent to 25,000 to 35,000 T cell genomes. The purified libraries were quantified using a Qubit 3.0 fluorometer, sized with a Bioanalyzer 2100, and then quantified again using the KAPA Library Quantification kit. Each immunoSEQ 96-well plate was sequenced on its own single-read 150-cycle Illumina NextSeq 550 flow cell. The original pipeline was this. The immunoSEQ output contained only junctional sequences without quality scores, so filtering could not match that applied to full-length reads. Sequences were annotated with PyIR, a Python wrapper for IgBLAST v1.9, using IMGT germline references to assign V/J genes and CDR3. Reads were removed for weak V/J assignments (E-value above 1e-6), missing CDR3, stop codons, out-of-frame junctions, or ambiguous translated residues. V3J clonotypes were defined by identical inferred V gene, J gene, and CDR3 amino acid sequence. Percentage overlap between repertoires was calculated by dividing the number of shared unique clonotypes by the size of the smaller repertoire. Repertoire richness was assessed with RTK rarefaction, the Chao1 estimator, and Recon v2.1 estimates of unobserved clonotypes. Generation probabilities for all TCRbeta clonotypes obtained by the gDNA method from several donors were computed using OLGA. Here the immuneACCESS table is served through TCRdb, limited to in-frame sequences with V and J called. Missing clones are a known gap in these copies; in checked studies unresolved V genes cover under half, and the rest lacks a known reason. The DNA gave D and trimming, while V, J and clone size come from that table. A total of more than 550,000 clones appear in this sample, over 55% of them only once. About 1.8% of the sample lies in the top ten.

On this clone itself: Its antigen specificity is not known. Base qualities are not provided; no much larger clone lies one nucleotide away.

From the cysteine up to the phenylalanine, the CDR3 has a length of 18 residues. This entry keeps only the CDR3 DNA: 54 bases, framed from base 1. V lost 4 bases and J lost 2 bases; the stretch between them is 23 bases long. From the germline V gene, CDR1 is KGHSH and CDR2 is LQKENI. This receptor was taken from a woman in her 30s in good health. Sequenced material: memory CD4+ T cells sorted from blood. The label giving this sample's cell subset or site can be read as: CD45RA-negative fraction. The V and J genes are TRBV18 and TRBJ2-5; a tentative D call is TRBD2 (8 bases match). The CDR3 has the sequence CASSRNSGTAEYQETQYF. The nucleotide sequence is given as TGTGCCAGCTCACGGAATAGCGGGACAGCCGAGTATCAAGAGACCCAGTACTTC.